This T cell receptor (beta chain) was profiled in a study of Graves' ophthalmopathy and Graves' hyperthyroidism. V lost 5 bases, J lost 3 bases, and 6 bases stayed unmatched. Germline V gene sequence: CDR1 SQVTM, CDR2 ANQGSEA. The CDR3 is made up of 14 amino acids. This clonotype came up many times. Its cognate antigen is unknown. Study-wide findings and caveats: With approximately 88% sensitivity and around 80% specificity, a 13-signature model separated ophthalmopathy from stable hyperthyroidism.

Newly diagnosed, the hyperthyroidism patients had under 2 months' duration and were aged 18 to 65. Amplifying from RNA transcripts, the study obtained TCR beta CDR3 regions. The authors performed first-round RT-PCR with HTBI primers and then a second-round multiplex PCR. TCRdb re-called the multiplex PCR reads with MiXCR, one entry per CDR3 protein. The sample has 1 million to 1.3 million distinct CDR3 sequences, 35% to 40% seen once. The receptor was isolated from an adult man with Graves' hyperthyroidism. The sample consisted of peripheral blood or thyroid tissue (not recorded which). The chain carries TRBV29-1 and TRBJ1-3; 8 bases are a match to TRBD1. This CDR3 reads CSVSTDRGGNTIYF. The CDR3 coding sequence is TGCAGCGTTAGCACTGACAGGGGTGGAAACACCATATATTTT.